A single sample is the source of the 20 T cell receptor beta chains below, sequenced in a study of blood T cell repertoires in COVID-19. TCRdb's table, derived via immunoSEQ multiplex PCR, lists solely in-frame clones and lacks some. The sample lists 200,000 or so clones; 80% to 90% were seen once. Sequencing was performed on peripheral blood. The receptor source for this set is a human donor with active or convalescent COVID-19. The donor label of this sample is uncertain.

J is TRBJ1-1 and V is TRBV30; D is undetermined. The germline V and J ends were trimmed by 2 bases and 6 bases, with 7 bases remaining between them. Germline V gene data show CDR1 as GTSNPN and CDR2 as SVGIG (reference sequence). The CDR3 runs to 11 residues. The DNA for the CDR3 is TGTGCCTGGAGTCTCTTAGCTGAAGCTTTCTTT. Its translation: CAWSLLAEAFF.

This clone has more than one count but fewer than ten. The V and J genes are TRBV28 and TRBJ2-7; D call uncertain. Per the germline V gene, CDR1 is MDHEN and CDR2 is SYDVKM. Trimming stripped 1 base from V and 4 bases from J, with 5 bases between. CDR3 size: 12 residues. Here the CDR3 DNA reads TGTGCCAGCAGTTTATTCCTATACGAGCAGTACTTC. Protein sequence: CASSLFLYEQYF.

V and J are TRBV15 and TRBJ1-6; D possibly corresponds to TRBD1 (6 bases). Germline V gene sequence: CDR1 LNHNV, CDR2 YYDKDF (reference sequence). This CDR3 has 17 amino acids. V lost 2 bases to trimming and J lost 5 bases, with 16 bases between them. CDR3 region: CATSRPFGTSDNSPLHF. Here the CDR3 DNA reads TGTGCCACCAGCAGACCCTTCGGGACAAGCGATAATTCACCCCTCCACTTT.

This sequence joins TRBV7-9 and TRBJ2-1, with D possibly being TRBD2 (6 bases). Deletions cut 7 bases from V and 8 bases from J, with 27 bases between. This CDR3 region has 17 residues. Germline CDR1 and CDR2: SEHNR and FQNEAQ (reference sequence). The CDR3 protein is CASIMVAGRPPSYEQFF. The DNA of the CDR3 is TGTGCCAGCATTATGGTTGCGGGACGCCCCCCGAGTTATGAGCAGTTCTTC.

This rearrangement joins TRBV15 to TRBJ2-5; 8 bases fit TRBD1. CDR1 is LNHNV and CDR2 is YYDKDF in the germline V gene (reference sequence). The V segment lost 5 bases and the J segment 5 bases; nucleotides outside the gene matches: 4. CDR3 size: 13 residues. The CDR3, as DNA: TGTGCCACCAGCGGTTGGACAGGGGAGACCCAGTACTTC. Residues: CATSGWTGETQYF.

This clone was recorded once. The rearrangement links TRBV11-2 to TRBJ2-6; a possible D gene is TRBD2 (6 bases). Germline lookup yields CDR1 SGHAT and CDR2 FQNNGV. V was clipped by 2 bases and J by 4 bases, with 15 bases between them. This CDR3 is 17 amino acids long. In DNA, the CDR3 is TGTGCCAGCAGCTTAAGTCACTCGGGACTGGGGGCCAACGTCCTGACTTTC. Translation: CASSLSHSGLGANVLTF.

The chain combines TRBV6-1 with TRBJ2-5; D uncertain. Per germline, CDR1 MNHNS and CDR2 SASEGT. V dropped 2 bases and J dropped 5 bases, with 9 bases sitting between them. The CDR3 sequence is 13 residues long. The CDR3 loop is CASSEYSRETQYF. The CDR3 DNA is TGTGCCAGCAGTGAATACAGTCGGGAGACCCAGTACTTC.

The chain links TRBV9 to TRBJ2-2; 7 nucleotides line up with TRBD2. The CDR3 is 16 amino acids. V trimming: 0 bases; J trimming: 3 bases; junction bases outside the gene matches: 5. Germline-derived CDR1 and CDR2 are SGDLS and YYNGEE. CDR3 protein: CASSVAGGGDTGELFF. In DNA, the CDR3 is TGTGCCAGCAGCGTAGCGGGCGGGGGTGACACCGGGGAGCTGTTTTTT.

The chain combines TRBV30 with TRBJ1-1, with 9 nucleotides matching TRBD1. The CDR3 sequence is 13 residues long. Germline V lookup: CDR1 GTSNPN, CDR2 SVGIG (reference sequence). Germline trimming cut 3 bases from V and 2 bases from J; bases unmatched to any gene: 1. This CDR3 reads CAWRGQGNTEAFF. The DNA for the CDR3 is TGTGCCTGGAGGGGACAGGGTAACACTGAAGCTTTCTTT.

The genes are TRBV24-1 and TRBJ2-1, with 16 positions matching TRBD2. The V segment lost 3 bases and the J segment 10 bases; nucleotides outside the gene matches: 5. Germline lookup yields CDR1 KGHDR and CDR2 SFDVKD. The CDR3 sequence is 16 residues long. CDR3 in amino acids: CATSDGTSGRAMEQFF. The CDR3 nucleotides read TGTGCCACCAGTGATGGGACTAGCGGGAGGGCAATGGAGCAGTTCTTC.

The rearrangement joins TRBV19 to TRBJ1-3; no reliable D call. V shed 6 bases and J shed 0 bases, with 9 bases lying between them. CDR1 and CDR2 from the germline V gene are LNHDA and SQIVND (reference sequence). This CDR3 spans 14 amino acids. The chain's CDR3 is CASSPVSSGNTIYF. Here the CDR3 DNA reads TGTGCCAGTAGCCCCGTGAGCTCTGGAAACACCATATATTTT.

V gene TRBV7-9 combines with J gene TRBJ1-1; 8 nucleotides line up with TRBD1. The V segment lost 3 bases and the J segment 9 bases; nucleotides outside the gene matches: 15. The V gene's germline CDR1 is SEHNR and CDR2 FQNEAQ (reference sequence). This CDR3 is 16 amino acids long. CDR3 sequence reads: CASSFQIGQGRGKAFF. CDR3 sequence (DNA): TGTGCCAGCAGCTTCCAAATCGGACAGGGAAGAGGGAAAGCTTTCTTT.

The chain links TRBV5-6 to TRBJ1-1, with 11 bases aligning to TRBD1. The CDR3 consists of 17 residues. The germline CDR1 and CDR2 sequences are SGHDT and YYEEEE. Trimming took 4 bases from V and 2 from J; bases not matched to a gene: 10. The CDR3 DNA is TGTGCCAGCAGCCCCATAGGGGACAGGGGGTTTAACACTGAAGCTTTCTTT. It translates to CASSPIGDRGFNTEAFF.

The chain is built from TRBV6-6 and TRBJ1-2, with D possibly matching TRBD1 (6 bases). From germline, CDR1 is MNHNY and CDR2 SVGAGI (reference sequence). V lost 8 bases and J 2 bases, leaving 12 bases between the germline ends. CDR3 length: 13 amino acids. CDR3 loop: CASALTGNYGYTF. DNA of the CDR3: TGTGCCAGCGCATTAACAGGGAACTATGGCTACACCTTC.

The gene calls are TRBV7-2 and TRBJ1-3; D gene ambiguous. Trimming removed 6 bases from V and 0 bases from J, with 9 bases in between. The CDR3 spans 14 residues. In germline, CDR1 is SGHTA, CDR2 FQGNSA. The CDR3 DNA sequence: TGTGCCAGCAGACAAGACAACTCTGGAAACACCATATATTTT. Its protein product is CASRQDNSGNTIYF.

This chain joins TRBV9 and TRBJ2-7, with 8 bases lining up with TRBD1. Germline V CDR1 and CDR2: SGDLS, YYNGEE. The CDR3 has 13 residues. V trimming: 2 bases; J trimming: 7 bases; junction bases outside the gene matches: 5. The CDR3 region has the DNA TGTGCCAGCAGCGTTGACAGGGGAGATGAGCAGTACTTC. It encodes CASSVDRGDEQYF.

The chain is built from TRBV7-9 and TRBJ2-1, with 12 nucleotides matching TRBD2. Trimming at V came to 4 bases and at J to 4 bases, leaving 5 bases not matched to a gene. The CDR3 spans 16 residues. Per germline, CDR1 SEHNR and CDR2 FQNEAQ (reference sequence). CDR3 protein: CASSSTLAGGYNEQFF. The CDR3 DNA is TGTGCCAGCAGCTCCACACTAGCGGGGGGATACAATGAGCAGTTCTTC.

The rearrangement joins TRBV2 to TRBJ2-1; D ambiguous. Germline V gene lookup returns CDR1 SNHLY and CDR2 FYNNEI. V was shortened by 6 bases and J by 7 bases, with 7 bases between the two germline ends. The CDR3 runs to 11 residues. CDR3 nucleotides: TGTGCCAGCAGGCGAGCTAATGAGCAGTTCTTC. Residues: CASRRANEQFF.

The chain combines TRBV7-2 with TRBJ1-6; no reliable D call. There are 15 residues in the CDR3. With 2 bases removed from V and 7 bases from J, the gap between germline ends came to 12 bases. Germline V gives CDR1 SGHTA, CDR2 FQGNSA. The CDR3 loop is CASSLFSSSNSPLHF. DNA for the CDR3: TGTGCCAGCAGCTTATTCAGTTCCTCCAATTCACCCCTCCACTTT.

The chain is built from TRBV5-1 and TRBJ2-3; possibly TRBD2 for D (5 bases). The CDR3 spans 15 residues. CDR1 SGHRS and CDR2 YFSETQ come from the germline V gene. Trimming removed 0 bases at V and 4 bases at J, with 12 bases between. As DNA, the CDR3 is TGCGCCAGCAGCTTGGCGGGTGGAGGCCCAGATACGCAGTATTTT. The encoded protein is CASSLAGGGPDTQYF.